A single TCR beta chain is shown here with its context. The CDR3 extends over 15 amino acids. Germline assignment: CDR1 MNHEY and CDR2 SMNVEV (reference sequence). V shed 4 bases and J 7 bases; nucleotides not matched to a gene: 12. Enrollment of patients from Seattle took place during active infection, with longitudinal follow-up. The data were obtained in a study of blood T cell repertoires in COVID-19. Study overall: In each case, the material was cDNA or gDNA derived from T cells, B-cell-depleted T cells, or PBMCs.

Assay: immunoSEQ multiplex PCR; the TCRdb copy retains only in-frame clones and omits some. The sample has 150,000 to 200,000 clones; about four fifths are singletons. The sequence was obtained from a woman older than 75 with COVID-19, enrolled during active disease. The chain joins TRBV27 to TRBJ1-2; 7 bases line up with TRBD1. Sequencing used peripheral blood. This CDR3 reads CASSSGRGLGFGYTF. In nucleotides, the CDR3 is TGTGCCAGCAGTTCCGGTAGGGGGCTGGGATTTGGCTACACCTTC.